The next 31 T cell receptor beta chains were all read from a single sample in a study of blood T cell repertoires in COVID-19. Clones were sequenced by immunoSEQ multiplex PCR, and TCRdb holds only the in-frame ones, with some missing. The sample contains 280,000 or so clones, 87% of which appear only once. The specimen was PBMCs or T cells enriched from blood (not recorded which). Receptors were obtained from a woman in her thirties or forties who had recovered from COVID-19.

The rearrangement joins TRBV30 to TRBJ2-1; D remains ambiguous. The CDR3 contains 15 residues. Germline CDR1 reads GTSNPN; CDR2 reads SVGIG (reference sequence). V was shortened by 0 bases and J by 4 bases, with 13 bases between the two germline ends. In nucleotides, the CDR3 is TGTGCCTGGAGTGTATCCCGCGGAATTTACAATGAGCAGTTCTTC. Translation: CAWSVSRGIYNEQFF.

This rearrangement joins TRBV7-3 to TRBJ2-7, with D maybe TRBD1 (5 bases). This CDR3 contains 13 residues. Germline CDR1 reads SGHTA; CDR2 reads FQGTGA. The V end lost 4 bases, the J end lost 6 bases, and 13 bases lay between the germline ends. CDR3 coding DNA: TGTGCCAGCAGCTCCGATGGGGCCTCCGAGCAGTACTTC. Translation: CASSSDGASEQYF.

In its sample, this clone was seen a few times. The chain uses TRBV5-1 and TRBJ2-1; D is perhaps TRBD1 (6 bases). From germline, CDR1 is SGHRS and CDR2 YFSETQ. CDR3 length: 16 amino acids. V dropped 4 bases and J dropped 9 bases, with 23 bases sitting between them. Here the CDR3 DNA reads TGCGCCAGCAGCCCCTCAGGGACAAAGGCCCAAGGTGAGCAGTTCTTC. It specifies CASSPSGTKAQGEQFF.

This clone was detected only once. J is TRBJ1-6 and V is TRBV21-1. TRBV21-1 is flagged as a pseudogene. The CDR3 contains 19 residues. CDR3 nucleotides: TGTGCCAGCAGCAAAGCGGGGTCACGGAGGGATAAGCTCAATTCACCCCTCCACTTT. This translates into CASSKAGSRRDKLNSPLHF.

The V and J genes are TRBV6-5 and TRBJ1-5; no clear D gene. CDR3 size: 14 residues. V lost 8 bases and J lost 0, with 11 bases in between. The germline V gene has CDR1 MNHEY and CDR2 SVGAGI. Here the CDR3 DNA reads TGTGCCAGCGGAACGGGTTATAGCAATCAGCCCCAGCATTTT. As protein: CASGTGYSNQPQHF.

This sequence joins TRBV27 and TRBJ1-1; 8 bases are shared with TRBD1. CDR1 and CDR2 (germline): MNHEY, SMNVEV (reference sequence). The CDR3 is made up of 15 amino acids. V was clipped by 5 bases and J by 4 bases; unmatched bases: 9. As DNA, the CDR3 is TGTGCCAGCAGTACCGGGGACAGGAGGGGCACTGAAGCTTTCTTT. It specifies CASSTGDRRGTEAFF.

The V gene is TRBV7-9, the J gene TRBJ2-1, with 7 bases lining up with TRBD2. The CDR3 is made up of 13 amino acids. Germline V gives CDR1 SEHNR, CDR2 FQNEAQ (reference sequence). J gave up 7 bases and V 10 bases, and 10 bases lay outside the gene matches. CDR3 nucleotides: TGTGCCAACACCGGGACTACCCGGAATGAGCAGTTCTTC. Amino acids: CANTGTTRNEQFF.

The chain recombines TRBV11-2 with TRBJ2-7; TRBD1 agrees at 8 bases. CDR3 size: 14 residues. The germline CDR1 and CDR2 sequences are SGHAT and FQNNGV. Unmatched junction bases numbered 10, after V lost 3 bases and J lost 9 bases. The CDR3 coding sequence is TGTGCCAGCAGCTTCCCCACAGGGGGAGTACGGCAGTACTTC. Residues: CASSFPTGGVRQYF.

This clone came up a few times. The rearrangement links TRBV7-6 to TRBJ1-3; D is uncertain. Trimming left V 5 bases short and J 4 bases short, with 12 bases between. The CDR3 spans 14 residues. Germline values: CDR1 SGHVS, CDR2 FNYEAQ. The DNA for the CDR3 is TGTGCCAGCAGCCAACCGGCCGGGGGAAACACCATATATTTT. Translated: CASSQPAGGNTIYF.

The chain links TRBV28 to TRBJ2-3, with TRBD1 matching 8 bases. From germline, CDR1 is MDHEN and CDR2 SYDVKM. Losses at the gene ends were 2 bases for V and 4 bases for J; bases not matched to a gene: 5. The CDR3 spans 15 residues. For the CDR3, the DNA is TGTGCCAGCAGTTTACCAGGGGGCGCATCAGATACGCAGTATTTT. Residues: CASSLPGGASDTQYF. The full variable domain, in which reference TRBV28 and TRBJ2-3 provide the parts outside the CDR3, is DVKVTQSSRYLVKRTGEKVFLECVQDMDHENMFWYRQDPGLGLRLIYFSYDVKMKEKGDIPEGYSVSREKKERFSLILESASTNQTSMYLCASSLPGGASDTQYFGPGTRLTVL.

This chain's CDR3 is CASSQGGLAGALNEQFF. The CDR3 region has the DNA TGTGCCAGCAGCCAAGGAGGGCTAGCGGGGGCGCTCAATGAGCAGTTCTTC. The rearrangement links TRBV3-1 (or the pseudogene TRBV3-2) to TRBJ2-1, with TRBD2 identical over 10 bases. The CDR3 extends over 17 amino acids. Trimming took 1 base from V and 6 from J; bases not matched to a gene: 9. Looked up from germline, CDR1 is LGHDT and CDR2 is YNNKEL (reference sequence).

The genes are TRBV5-1 and TRBJ2-7; TRBD1 aligns across 9 bases. The V segment lost 4 bases and the J segment 4 bases; nucleotides outside the gene matches: 6. Germline V gene sequence: CDR1 SGHRS, CDR2 YFSETQ. The CDR3 runs to 14 residues. As DNA, the CDR3 is TGCGCCAGCAGCGGGGACGGACAGGGGTACGAGCAGTACTTC. Its protein is CASSGDGQGYEQYF.

This sequence joins TRBV7-6 and TRBJ2-5, with 9 bases identical to TRBD2. Germline CDR1 reads SGHVS; CDR2 reads FNYEAQ. CDR3 length: 16 residues. V was pared by 5 bases and J by 0 bases, with 7 bases of the junction left unmatched. CDR3 amino acids: CASSLLTSGHQETQYF. In DNA, the CDR3 is TGTGCCAGCAGCCTACTGACTAGCGGACACCAAGAGACCCAGTACTTC.

CDR3 nucleotides: TGTGCTTCCGGGGGTAGCGGGGGACCCTCCTACAATGAGCAGTTCTTC. Protein: CASGGSGGPSYNEQFF. This chain joins TRBV7-9 and TRBJ2-1; 9 nucleotides match TRBD2. Germline assignment: CDR1 SEHNR and CDR2 FQNEAQ (reference sequence). The CDR3 sequence is 16 residues long. Together with reference TRBV7-9 and TRBJ2-1, the CDR3 gives the full variable domain: DTGVSQNPRHKITKRGQNVTFRCDPISEHNRLYWYRQTLGQGPEFLTYFQNEAQLEKSRLLSDRFSAERPKGSFSTLEIQRTEQGDSAMYLCASGGSGGPSYNEQFFGPGTRLTVL.

The chain recombines TRBV11-2 with TRBJ2-2; D perhaps matches TRBD2 (6 bases). This CDR3 comprises 16 residues. V lost 0 bases and J lost 3, with 11 bases in between. Germline V gene data show CDR1 as SGHAT and CDR2 as FQNNGV. CDR3 sequence reads: CASSLDLGEDTGELFF. The CDR3 region has the DNA TGTGCCAGCAGCTTAGATCTAGGGGAGGACACCGGGGAGCTGTTTTTT.

J is TRBJ1-2 and V is TRBV19; D possibly corresponds to TRBD1 (6 bases). Germline V gene sequence: CDR1 LNHDA, CDR2 SQIVND (reference sequence). The CDR3 is 13 residues long. V lost 4 bases and J 4 bases, leaving 10 bases between the germline ends. CDR3 nucleotides: TGTGCCAGTAGTAAGGACAGCGGCTATGGCTACACCTTC. Encoded protein: CASSKDSGYGYTF.

V and J are TRBV30 and TRBJ1-1; TRBD1 aligns across 10 bases. The CDR3 length is 16 residues. Germline CDR1 reads GTSNPN; CDR2 reads SVGIG (reference sequence). V was pared by 2 bases and J by 3 bases, with 9 bases of the junction left unmatched. The CDR3 coding sequence is TGTGCCTGGAGTCCTTGGACAGGGGGGGGGCACACTGAAGCTTTCTTT. Its translation: CAWSPWTGGGHTEAFF.

This clone was detected once. J is TRBJ2-5 and V is TRBV6-5; 14 bases agree with TRBD2. Germline assignment: CDR1 MNHEY and CDR2 SVGAGI. There are 15 residues in the CDR3. After removal of 5 bases from V and 7 bases from J, the junction contained 6 bases not matched to a gene. The CDR3 loop is CASSRGLAGARTQYF. CDR3 nucleotide sequence: TGTGCCAGCAGTCGGGGACTAGCGGGGGCCCGGACCCAGTACTTC.

This sequence joins TRBV29-1 and TRBJ1-2; 7 bases match TRBD1. In germline, CDR1 is SQVTM, CDR2 ANQGSEA. The V and J ends lost 7 bases and 6 bases, in that order; junction bases with no gene match: 11. The CDR3 sequence is 13 residues long. The CDR3, as DNA: TGCAGCGCAAGTCTGGGGACAGTCGATGGCTACACCTTC. Translating gives CSASLGTVDGYTF.

The chain is built from TRBV25-1 and TRBJ2-7, with 8 bases lining up with TRBD1. CDR1 and CDR2 (germline): MGHDK, SYGVNS. The CDR3 runs to 16 residues. The J segment lost 6 bases and the V segment lost 1 base, leaving 11 bases of the junction unmatched. The CDR3 sequence is CASSESRAGGRSEQYF. In DNA form, the CDR3 reads TGTGCCAGCAGTGAATCGAGGGCAGGGGGCCGGAGCGAGCAGTACTTC.

This chain links TRBV27 with TRBJ1-4; D is possibly TRBD1 (5 bases). Trimming took 3 bases from V and 6 from J, leaving 11 bases between them. CDR1 is MNHEY, CDR2 SMNVEV, per germline (reference sequence). CDR3 size: 14 residues. The CDR3 protein is CASSFRTKDEKLFF. CDR3 DNA: TGTGCCAGCAGTTTCCGGACAAAGGATGAAAAACTGTTTTTT.

The chain recombines TRBV5-4 with TRBJ2-7, with D possibly TRBD1 on 6 matching bases. Germline CDR1 SGHNT, CDR2 YYREEE (reference sequence). CDR3 length equals 12 residues. V was shortened by 0 bases and J by 6 bases, with 7 bases between the two germline ends. The CDR3 reads CASSLGGGEQYF. Written as DNA, the CDR3 is TGTGCCAGCAGCTTGGGAGGGGGCGAGCAGTACTTC.

This sequence joins TRBV10-3 and TRBJ1-2; unclear D gene. Trimming stripped 5 bases from V and 0 bases from J, with 13 bases between. This CDR3 comprises 15 residues. Germline V CDR1 and CDR2: ENHRY, SYGVKD. CDR3 sequence reads: CAISTEVAANYGYTF. DNA of the CDR3: TGTGCCATCAGTACTGAGGTGGCAGCTAACTATGGCTACACCTTC.

This clone has just one count. The chain recombines TRBV3-1 (or the pseudogene TRBV3-2) with TRBJ1-2; D is undetermined. V lost 3 bases and J 7 bases, leaving 18 bases between the germline ends. The germline V gene encodes CDR1 LGHDT and CDR2 YNNKEL (reference sequence). The CDR3 totals 15 residues. DNA for the CDR3: TGTGCCAGCAGCCAGGTCTGGGGAGGCTCGAGTGGCTACACCTTC. Protein: CASSQVWGGSSGYTF.

V is TRBV15 and J is TRBJ2-1; 12 bases align to TRBD2. J gave up 6 bases and V 8 bases, and 2 bases lay outside the gene matches. The CDR3 is 13 amino acids. Germline CDR1 is LNHNV and CDR2 is YYDKDF (reference sequence). The CDR3 protein is CATGTSGPNEQFF. The CDR3 nucleotides are TGTGCCACCGGGACTAGCGGGCCCAATGAGCAGTTCTTC.

The chain employs TRBV6-5 and TRBJ2-3, with 7 positions matching TRBD2. Germline-derived CDR1 and CDR2 are MNHEY and SVGAGI. The CDR3 has 14 residues. The V gene end was trimmed by 7 bases and the J gene end by 8 bases; junction bases not matched to a gene: 12. The CDR3 nucleotides read TGTGCCAGCACCCCCAGTGGGAGGGAGGGTACGCAGTATTTT. Translation gives CASTPSGREGTQYF.

The table lists this clone with a count of one. The chain is built from TRBV30 and TRBJ2-1; no firm D call. There are 12 residues in the CDR3. Germline V lookup: CDR1 GTSNPN, CDR2 SVGIG (reference sequence). The V gene lost 3 bases and the J gene lost 10 bases, with 13 bases spanning the gap. CDR3 bases: TGTGCCTGGAGGCATGAGCAATGGGAGCAGTTCTTC. This gives the protein CAWRHEQWEQFF.

Turning to this clone: This CDR3 is also generated by other DNA sequences in the sample. This rearrangement joins TRBV7-3 to TRBJ2-6, with D possibly TRBD1 on 5 matching bases. V gave up 2 bases and J gave up 2 bases, with 7 bases separating them. The CDR3 is 15 residues long. Germline loops: CDR1 SGHTA, CDR2 FQGTGA. Written as DNA, the CDR3 is TGTGCCAGCAGCTTACAGGGCGCTGGGGCCAACGTCCTGACTTTC. Its protein is CASSLQGAGANVLTF. The full variable domain, its missing parts supplied by reference TRBV7-3 and TRBJ2-6, is GAGVSQTPSNKVTEKGKYVELRCDPISGHTALYWYRQSLGQGPEFLIYFQGTGAADDSGLPNDRFFAVRPEGSVSTLKIQRTERGDSAVYLCASSLQGAGANVLTFGAGSRLTVL.

The chain combines TRBV7-8 with TRBJ2-1; D unresolved. The V and J ends lost 7 bases and 0 bases respectively, with 13 bases between them. Germline V gene sequence: CDR1 SGHVS, CDR2 FQNEAQ. CDR3 length: 15 amino acids. CDR3 nucleotide sequence: TGTGCCAGCAAAAGCACTCGGAGCTCCTACAATGAGCAGTTCTTC. It encodes CASKSTRSSYNEQFF. The full variable domain, rest sourced from reference TRBV7-8 and TRBJ2-1, is GAGVSQSPRYKVAKRGQDVALRCDPISGHVSLFWYQQALGQGPEFLTYFQNEAQLDKSGLPSDRFFAERPEGSVSTLKIQRTQQEDSAVYLCASKSTRSSYNEQFFGPGTRLTVL.

About this clone: Other DNA sequences within the sample encode an identical CDR3. The rearrangement links TRBV7-2 to TRBJ2-7, with D perhaps matching TRBD2 (5 bases). V dropped 3 bases and J dropped 1 base, with 13 bases sitting between them. CDR3 length: 15 amino acids. The germline V gene encodes CDR1 SGHTA and CDR2 FQGNSA. The CDR3 loop is CASSLAGGPSYEQYF. In DNA, the CDR3 is TGTGCCAGCAGCTTGGCGGGTGGCCCGTCCTACGAGCAGTACTTC.

This clone was seen a single time. V usage is TRBV18 and J usage is TRBJ2-4, with 10 bases fitting TRBD2. The V segment lost 3 bases and the J segment 5 bases; nucleotides outside the gene matches: 10. Germline V gene lookup returns CDR1 KGHSH and CDR2 LQKENI. The CDR3 length is 17 residues. For the CDR3, the DNA is TGTGCCAGCTCACCTGCGGCTAGCGGGAGAAGGGAAAACATTCAGTACTTC. This encodes CASSPAASGRRENIQYF.